These T cell receptor beta chains were read from a single sample in a study of T and B cells in COVID-19 patients. TCRdb processed the multiplex PCR reads anew with MiXCR; each CDR3 protein has one entry. This sample yields roughly 10,000 distinct CDR3 sequences, of which roughly 31% are seen a single time; about 18% belongs to the top ten. The sequencing sample was made of blood. The receptor set was obtained from a human donor with active COVID-19. Both conserved end residues are part of each CDR3. The order of the fields is D gene, J gene, clone size, V gene, CDR3 DNA, CDR3 protein. The D gene is left open where the match is weak. Not every row has a clone size; where given, it reads once, few, many or a size class.

- | TRBJ1-3 | few | TRBV6-1 | TGTGCCAGCAGTGAAACGCAGGGAAGCGGAAACACCATATATTTT | CASSETQGSGNTIYF
- | TRBJ1-4 | - | TRBV5-6 | TGTGCCAGCAGCCCCCGGGACGCAACTAATGAAAAACTGTTTTTT | CASSPRDATNEKLFF
- | TRBJ2-3 | - | TRBV12-3/TRBV12-4 | TGTGCCAGCAGTATCCTAACTAGGCGGGATACGCAGTATTTT | CASSILTRRDTQYF
- | TRBJ1-5 | - | TRBV5-6 | TGTGTCAGCAGCGCCTCGTGGGAGGTGGGTACGGCCCAGCATTTT | CVSSASWEVGTAQHF
- | TRBJ1-2 | medium-sized | TRBV19 | TGTGCCAGTAGTGCCATTACGAACTATGGCTACACCTTC | CASSAITNYGYTF
- | TRBJ1-4 | few | TRBV6-1 | TGTGCCAGCAGCCTAGCGGGCGTAGAACTGTTTTTT | CASSLAGVELFF
- | TRBJ1-5 | medium-sized | TRBV6-1 | TGTGCCAGCAGTGAAGCAATCCAGGGGAATACTTATAGCAATCAGCCCCAGCATTTT | CASSEAIQGNTYSNQPQHF
- | TRBJ2-5 | few | TRBV5-6 | TGTGCCAGCAGCGGCCTCTACCAAGAGACCCAGTACTTC | CASSGLYQETQYF
TRBD1 | TRBJ1-2 | medium-sized | TRBV30 | TGTGCCTGGACTCGGACAGGGGCTAACTATGGCTACACCTTC | CAWTRTGANYGYTF
- | TRBJ2-5 | - | TRBV7-4 | TGTGCCAGCTCGCGAGGGCAACAAGAGACCCAGTACTTC | CASSRGQQETQYF
- | TRBJ1-1 | once | TRBV20-1 | TGCAGTGCTAGTAGGTCGGGGACTGAAGCTTTCTTT | CSASRSGTEAFF
TRBD1 | TRBJ2-2 | - | TRBV7-9 | TGTGCCAGCAGCGGGACAGCCTTTGGACACACCGGGGAGCTGTTTTTT | CASSGTAFGHTGELFF
TRBD2 | TRBJ2-3 | - | TRBV4-3 | TGCGCCAGCAGCCAAGGCGGACTAGCGGGGACCACAGATACGCAGTATTTT | CASSQGGLAGTTDTQYF
TRBD2 | TRBJ2-3 | - | TRBV6-2/TRBV6-3 | TGTGCCAGCAGCTCGGGACTAGGCACAGATACGCAGTATTTT | CASSSGLGTDTQYF
- | TRBJ1-4 | medium-sized | TRBV5-5 | TGTGCCAGCAGCTTGGAGGGGTTACAGGGTGAAAAACTGTTTTTT | CASSLEGLQGEKLFF
- | TRBJ2-7 | once | TRBV7-2 | TGTGCCAGCAGCTACGGCAGGGAGTCCTACGAGCAGTACTTC | CASSYGRESYEQYF
- | TRBJ1-1 | once | TRBV11-1 | TGTGCCAGCAGCTTGGTGCGGGGGGCGGCTGAAGCTTTCTTT | CASSLVRGAAEAFF
- | TRBJ2-2 | - | TRBV5-1 | TGCGCCAGCAGCTTGGACAGCACCGGGGAGCTGTTTTTT | CASSLDSTGELFF
TRBD2 | TRBJ2-1 | - | TRBV12-3/TRBV12-4 | TGTGCCAGCAGTGGACTAGCGGGTAATGAGCAGTTCTTC | CASSGLAGNEQFF
TRBD2 | TRBJ2-1 | - | TRBV29-1 | TGCAGCGTTGAACCGGGGGGGGTCATCAATGAGCAGTTCTTC | CSVEPGGVINEQFF
TRBD1 | TRBJ2-3 | medium-sized | TRBV15 | TGTGCCACCAGCAGAGATCCAGCGTCAGGGGGAGATACGCAGTATTTT | CATSRDPASGGDTQYF
TRBD1 | TRBJ1-5 | - | TRBV6-5 | TGTGCCAGCAGCCCCCGGGGGGAGGGGGCGTATCAGCCCCAGCATTTT | CASSPRGEGAYQPQHF
- | TRBJ1-3 | - | TRBV20-1 | TGCAGTGCCTGGGGGGACTCTGGAAACACCATATATTTT | CSAWGDSGNTIYF
- | TRBJ2-3 | - | TRBV20-1 | TGCAGTGCTAGAGACCAGGGAAATACGCAGTATTTT | CSARDQGNTQYF
TRBD1 | TRBJ1-4 | few | TRBV18 | TGTGCCAGCTCACCCCGGACAGGGGGAACTAATGAAAAACTGTTTTTT | CASSPRTGGTNEKLFF
TRBD2 | TRBJ2-1 | - | TRBV20-1 | TGCAGTGCTAGCGGGGGGGCCAGTTTCGGTAACTACAATGAGCAGTTCTTC | CSASGGASFGNYNEQFF
TRBD2 | TRBJ2-1 | - | TRBV24-1 | TGTGCCACCAGTGAAAATAGCGGGGGGGCTCGGGACAATGAGCAGTTCTTC | CATSENSGGARDNEQFF
TRBD1 | TRBJ2-5 | few | TRBV6-1 | TGTGCCAGCAGTTCGATCGCCGGGACAGGGGTTGAGACCCAGTACTTC | CASSSIAGTGVETQYF
- | TRBJ2-3 | - | TRBV5-4 | TGTGCCAGCAGCCGTGGGGCCCCGGATACGCAGTATTTT | CASSRGAPDTQYF
TRBD2 | TRBJ2-1 | - | TRBV24-1 | TGTGCCACCAGCGACCCAGGGTTAGCGGGGGGCTTCTACAATGAGCAGTTCTTC | CATSDPGLAGGFYNEQFF
- | TRBJ1-4 | - | TRBV5-4 | TGCGCCAGCAGCCCGGGCCAGTCAACTAATGAAAAACTGTTTTTT | CASSPGQSTNEKLFF
- | TRBJ1-5 | - | TRBV28 | TGTGCCAGCCTTAATCCGGGGCGAAGTCAGCCCCAGCATTTT | CASLNPGRSQPQHF
- | TRBJ2-7 | medium-sized | TRBV29-1 | TGCAGCGTTGAAGAGACCAGGGCCTCCTACGAGCAGTACTTC | CSVEETRASYEQYF
TRBD2 | TRBJ2-1 | - | TRBV7-6 | TGTGCCAGCAGAAACGGACTAGCGGGCAGCTCCTACAATGAGCAGTTCTTC | CASRNGLAGSSYNEQFF
- | TRBJ2-5 | medium-sized | TRBV11-1 | TGTGCCAGCAGCTTAGGGACTACGGGGGCGCTGGGAGAGACCCAGTACTTC | CASSLGTTGALGETQYF
- | TRBJ2-3 | - | TRBV4-3 | TGCGCCAGCAGCCAAGCCGGCTCAGCAGATACGCAGTATTTT | CASSQAGSADTQYF